This T cell receptor (beta chain) was recorded in a study of post-analysis software for immune sequencing data (dated by TCRdb to the mid-2010s). Describing the broader study: Disease courses on record covered relapsing-remitting, secondary progressive and progressive-relapsing multiple sclerosis, though some patients had no subtype annotation. Patient repertoires were compared against about a dozen previously published healthy control repertoires from donors aged roughly 6 to 26 years. A subset of samples was prepared in parallel using single-end sample barcoding, then pooled and co-amplified after Illumina adapter ligation.

To demonstrate the VDJtools post-analysis software, the study profiled TCR beta repertoires from the peripheral blood of under 15 young patients with multiple sclerosis. The multiple sclerosis patients were children and adolescents between 6 and 15 years of age. Beyond this particular receptor, the publication reports: Patients showed significantly higher frequencies than controls for a few TRBV segments, among them TRBV5-6, TRBV5-1 and TRBV20-1. The control group was slightly older than the multiple sclerosis patient group. Strong co-clustering of samples prepared in the same batch was shown by direct clustering with F measure, prompting a batch-effect correction. Normalized Chao1 diversity was significantly lower in multiple sclerosis patients than controls, suggesting substantial peripheral T-cell clonal expansion.

Library preparation used PCR. Instrument on record: Illumina HiSeq 2500. To reduce PCR and sequencing biases, unique molecular identifiers were built into the TCR beta cDNA libraries. Some 500,000 cDNA molecules were obtained for every 1 to 10 million input T cells, so each molecule roughly corresponded to one T cell. Patient libraries were prepared and sequenced with the same protocol used for the earlier healthy control dataset. Samples belonging to the same batch were prepared together, multiplexed and sequenced on a shared HiSeq lane. Concerning the study's data processing: MIGEC was used to process the raw barcoded reads, and molecular identifier groups with only a single read were discarded before consensus assembly and CDR3 extraction. VDJtools was used for post-analysis of the clonotype tables, with diversity normalized by down-sampling every dataset to the smallest sample size. To correct batch-related cross-sample contamination, repertoire overlap clustering matched CDR3 amino acid sequences but not nucleotide sequences. TCRdb's own reprocessing of the public reads used fastp at Q25 and MiXCR and kept productive beta chains. Each entry is one CDR3 protein sequence, shown with its most common DNA and genes. V and J calls and clone size were set by TCRdb, not the authors. Within this sample are a few hundred thousand distinct CDR3 sequences, with around a third of them counted one time only. The ten largest make up roughly 6% of the sample.

In its sample, this clonotype was seen a few times. This receptor's antigen is unknown. Nothing much larger sits one base from this clone, and base qualities are not available. CDR1 and CDR2 are read off the germline V gene as SGHDT and YYEEEE. V and J lose 1 base and 7 bases, and a span of 11 bases separates them. The CDR3 starts with the cysteine, ends with the phenylalanine, and has 14 residues. This entry keeps only the CDR3 DNA: 42 bases, framed from base 1. The rearrangement joined TRBV5-6 to TRBJ1-4; the best D guess is TRBD1, with 5 bases matching. The sequenced sample consisted of blood. This receptor was identified in a girl aged 2 to 17 with multiple sclerosis. The CDR3 region: CASSLPGDLEKLFF. The sequence in DNA is TGTGCCAGCAGCTTGCCTGGGGACCTTGAAAAACTGTTTTTT.